Below, 23 T cell receptor beta chains from the same sample are listed, as sequenced in a study of blood T cell repertoires in COVID-19. Data came from immunoSEQ multiplex PCR; TCRdb stores just in-frame clones and leaves some out. The sample has 65,000 to 75,000 clones, around 80% seen once. The sequencing input was peripheral blood. These receptor sequences come from a man of 80 years or more with acute or convalescent COVID-19.

The chain uses TRBV7-9 and TRBJ2-1; 9 nucleotides line up with TRBD2. Trimming took 11 bases from V and 7 from J; bases not matched to a gene: 12. The germline CDR1 and CDR2 sequences are SEHNR and FQNEAQ (reference sequence). This CDR3 has 14 amino acids. CDR3 sequence: CARGAGGPGNEQFF. The CDR3 DNA reads as TGTGCCCGCGGGGCGGGAGGGCCGGGAAATGAGCAGTTCTTC.

The chain joins TRBV7-2 to TRBJ2-7; unclear D gene. Trimming removed 2 bases at V and 7 bases at J, with 12 bases between. CDR1 SGHTA and CDR2 FQGNSA come from the germline V gene. The CDR3 extends over 13 amino acids. Here the CDR3 DNA reads TGTGCCAGCAGCTTAACCGAACAGTTGGAGCAGTACTTC. Its translation: CASSLTEQLEQYF.

The chain couples TRBV7-6 to TRBJ2-7, with TRBD1 as a possible D gene (6 bases). There are 14 residues in the CDR3. Germline V lookup: CDR1 SGHVS, CDR2 FNYEAQ. The V gene lost 5 bases and the J gene lost 9 bases, with 20 bases spanning the gap. The CDR3 sequence: CASSPTGTNPWQYF. The CDR3 DNA reads TGTGCCAGCAGCCCCACCGGGACAAACCCTTGGCAGTACTTC.

This sequence joins TRBV7-8 and TRBJ2-7; a possible D gene is TRBD2 (5 bases). CDR3 size: 13 residues. V was pared by 0 bases and J by 7 bases, with 10 bases between. The germline V gene encodes CDR1 SGHVS and CDR2 FQNEAQ. This CDR3 is CASSLAGDGEQYF. CDR3 bases: TGTGCCAGCAGCTTAGCGGGAGACGGAGAGCAGTACTTC.

The V call is TRBV7-3, the J call TRBJ2-2, with TRBD2 identical over 8 bases. The CDR3 extends over 15 amino acids. V was pared by 5 bases and J by 7 bases, with 9 bases of the junction left unmatched. Germline V gene lookup returns CDR1 SGHTA and CDR2 FQGTGA. The CDR3 protein is CASSPTGGALGELFF. In DNA form, the CDR3 reads TGTGCCAGCAGCCCAACCGGGGGGGCCCTCGGGGAGCTGTTTTTT. Supplemented by reference TRBV7-3 and TRBJ2-2, the full variable domain reads GAGVSQTPSNKVTEKGKYVELRCDPISGHTALYWYRQSLGQGPEFLIYFQGTGAADDSGLPNDRFFAVRPEGSVSTLKIQRTERGDSAVYLCASSPTGGALGELFFGEGSRLTVL.

The DNA for the CDR3 is TGTGCCAGTAGTTTTGGACAGGGGGAAAAAGAGACCCAGTACTTC. This encodes CASSFGQGEKETQYF. The J gene is TRBJ2-5, the V gene TRBV19, with 10 bases fitting TRBD1. The CDR3 sequence is 15 residues long. Germline trimming cut 5 bases from V and 3 bases from J; bases unmatched to any gene: 6. Germline CDR1 and CDR2: LNHDA and SQIVND (reference sequence).

The V gene is TRBV3-1 (or the pseudogene TRBV3-2), the J gene TRBJ1-1, with D maybe TRBD1 (5 bases). Between the trimmed V and J ends, which lost 2 bases and 5 bases, there was a span of 15 bases. From germline, CDR1 is LGHDT and CDR2 YNNKEL (reference sequence). The CDR3 has 15 residues. In DNA, the CDR3 is TGTGCCAGCAGCCAACGCCACCAGGGAGGGACTGAAGCTTTCTTT. This encodes CASSQRHQGGTEAFF.

The rearrangement links TRBV28 to TRBJ2-3; 9 bases are shared with TRBD2. CDR1 is MDHEN, CDR2 SYDVKM, per germline. The CDR3 length is 16 residues. V lost 6 bases to trimming and J lost 6 bases; unmatched junction nucleotides: 13. The CDR3 here is CASRAGGLGGTDTQYF. DNA for the CDR3: TGTGCCAGCAGGGCGGGGGGGCTTGGCGGGACGGATACGCAGTATTTT.

The chain has TRBV4-3 and TRBJ2-1, with D possibly being TRBD1 (5 bases). V lost 4 bases to trimming and J lost 4 bases, with 14 bases between them. CDR3 length: 15 residues. Per germline, CDR1 LGHNA and CDR2 YSLEER. The DNA of the CDR3 is TGCGCCAGCAGCCTCGTAGTGGCAGGGTACAATGAGCAGTTCTTC. Its protein product is CASSLVVAGYNEQFF.

This clone has only one observation. The chain uses TRBV4-3 and TRBJ2-7; 8 bases line up with TRBD1. The length of the CDR3 is 15 residues. Trimming cost V 1 base and J 4 bases; bases outside gene matches: 6. Germline V lookup: CDR1 LGHNA, CDR2 YSLEER. For the CDR3, the DNA is TGCGCCAGCAGCCAAGGGACAGGGAGTAGGTACGAGCAGTACTTC. Its protein is CASSQGTGSRYEQYF.

The chain employs TRBV6-6 and TRBJ2-5; maybe TRBD2 (6 bases). The CDR3 consists of 15 residues. Trimming took 4 bases from V and 2 from J, leaving 14 bases between them. Looked up from germline, CDR1 is MNHNY and CDR2 is SVGAGI (reference sequence). The DNA for the CDR3 is TGTGCCAGCAGTTCCTTCACCGGGACTCAAGAGACCCAGTACTTC. This gives the protein CASSSFTGTQETQYF.

The V call is TRBV9, the J call TRBJ2-3, with 11 bases fitting TRBD2. CDR1 is SGDLS, CDR2 YYNGEE, per germline. The CDR3 extends over 16 amino acids. V lost 1 base, J lost 4 bases, and 5 bases stayed unmatched. The CDR3, as DNA: TGTGCCAGCAGCGTAATCGGACTAGCGGGCTCAGATACGCAGTATTTT. This codes for CASSVIGLAGSDTQYF. The variable domain in full, completed from reference TRBV9 and TRBJ2-3, reads DSGVTQTPKHLITATGQRVTLRCSPRSGDLSVYWYQQSLDQGLQFLIQYYNGEERAKGNILERFSAQQFPDLHSELNLSSLELGDSALYFCASSVIGLAGSDTQYFGPGTRLTVL.

V usage is TRBV5-5 and J usage is TRBJ2-1, with 14 bases lining up with TRBD2. Per germline, CDR1 SGHKS and CDR2 YYEKEE (reference sequence). The CDR3 sequence is 14 residues long. J lost 9 bases, V lost 4 bases, and 3 bases had no gene match. As DNA, the CDR3 is TGTGCCAGCAGCCAAGGACTAGCGGGAGGTGAGCAGTTCTTC. Translation: CASSQGLAGGEQFF.

This chain connects TRBV6-2 or TRBV6-3 to TRBJ2-7; 7 bases line up with TRBD2. The CDR3 has 11 residues. The germline V gene encodes CDR1 MNHEY and CDR2 SVGEGT. After removal of 5 bases from V and 7 bases from J, the junction contained 2 bases not matched to a gene. The CDR3 DNA follows: TGTGCCAGCAGTGACGGGAGGGAGCAGTACTTC. As protein: CASSDGREQYF.

This chain connects TRBV6-5 to TRBJ2-1, with a weak D call TRBD2 (5 bases). The germline V gene encodes CDR1 MNHEY and CDR2 SVGAGI. Between the trimmed V and J ends, which lost 0 bases and 7 bases, there was a span of 13 bases. CDR3 length equals 15 residues. As DNA, the CDR3 is TGTGCCAGCAGTTACTCCGGGCCCCGGACTAATGAGCAGTTCTTC. It yields the protein CASSYSGPRTNEQFF.

The CDR3 loop reads CASREIAKNIQYF. The CDR3 DNA is TGTGCCAGCAGAGAGATAGCCAAAAACATTCAGTACTTC. The genes are TRBV6-5 and TRBJ2-4, with unresolved D. The CDR3 has 13 amino acids. The ends were cut back, 6 bases at V and 0 bases at J, with 6 bases in the middle. The germline gives CDR1 MNHEY, CDR2 SVGAGI.

The J gene is TRBJ2-1, the V gene TRBV7-9, with TRBD1 matching over 7 bases. Germline CDR1 and CDR2: SEHNR and FQNEAQ (reference sequence). The CDR3 is made up of 15 amino acids. The junction had 10 bases not matched to a gene; V was cut back by 5 bases and J by 6 bases. The CDR3 sequence: CASSISWDSFNEQFF. CDR3 sequence (DNA): TGTGCCAGCAGCATTTCTTGGGACAGCTTCAATGAGCAGTTCTTC.

The CDR3, as DNA: TGTGCCAGCAGTTTTGGGGGGTACTATGGCTACACCTTC. It specifies CASSFGGYYGYTF. The chain employs TRBV28 and TRBJ1-2; D possibly corresponds to TRBD1 (5 bases). This CDR3 region has 13 residues. V dropped 3 bases and J dropped 3 bases, with 8 bases sitting between them. Germline CDR1 MDHEN, CDR2 SYDVKM.

This chain links TRBV18 with TRBJ2-1, with 7 nucleotides matching TRBD2. Germline V gene lookup returns CDR1 KGHSH and CDR2 LQKENI. Trimming removed 2 bases from V and 7 bases from J; junction bases left unmatched: 5. The CDR3 length is 14 residues. CDR3 sequence reads: CASSPGLERNEQFF. The CDR3 DNA reads as TGTGCCAGCTCACCAGGACTAGAGCGGAATGAGCAGTTCTTC.

The chain joins TRBV19 to TRBJ2-1; 8 bases map to TRBD2. V gave up 3 bases and J gave up 7 bases; unmatched junction bases: 8. CDR3 length equals 15 residues. The germline V gene has CDR1 LNHDA and CDR2 SQIVND (reference sequence). The CDR3: CASSIRRAGVNEQFF. CDR3 sequence (DNA): TGTGCCAGTAGTATCAGGCGAGCGGGAGTAAATGAGCAGTTCTTC. Together with reference TRBV19 and TRBJ2-1, the CDR3 gives the full variable domain: DGGITQSPKYLFRKEGQNVTLSCEQNLNHDAMYWYRQDPGQGLRLIYYSQIVNDFQKGDIAEGYSVSREKKESFPLTVTSAQKNPTAFYLCASSIRRAGVNEQFFGPGTRLTVL.

The chain has TRBV7-3 and TRBJ2-1, with a weak D call TRBD1 (7 bases). V was cut by 1 base and J by 9 bases, with 19 bases left in between. This CDR3 spans 16 amino acids. Germline V gives CDR1 SGHTA, CDR2 FQGTGA. CDR3 sequence reads: CASSLNDRVAVSEQFF. For the CDR3, the DNA is TGTGCCAGCAGCTTAAACGACAGGGTAGCGGTTAGTGAGCAGTTCTTC. Variable domain in full (rest from reference TRBV7-3 and TRBJ2-1): GAGVSQTPSNKVTEKGKYVELRCDPISGHTALYWYRQSLGQGPEFLIYFQGTGAADDSGLPNDRFFAVRPEGSVSTLKIQRTERGDSAVYLCASSLNDRVAVSEQFFGPGTRLTVL.

This clone was detected only a few times. This chain connects TRBV7-3 to TRBJ2-6, with 8 positions matching TRBD1. CDR3 length: 14 residues. CDR1 SGHTA and CDR2 FQGTGA come from the germline V gene. V lost 7 bases and J lost 4; bases outside the gene matches: 3. The CDR3 loop is CASTQGAGANVLTF. DNA of the CDR3: TGTGCCAGCACCCAGGGGGCGGGGGCCAACGTCCTGACTTTC. Filled out from reference TRBV7-3 and TRBJ2-6, the complete variable domain reads GAGVSQTPSNKVTEKGKYVELRCDPISGHTALYWYRQSLGQGPEFLIYFQGTGAADDSGLPNDRFFAVRPEGSVSTLKIQRTERGDSAVYLCASTQGAGANVLTFGAGSRLTVL.

This chain uses TRBV5-5 with TRBJ1-1, with TRBD1 as a possible D gene (5 bases). This CDR3 has 12 amino acids. CDR1 and CDR2 (germline): SGHKS, YYEKEE (reference sequence). Deletions cut 0 bases from V and 7 bases from J, with 7 bases between. CDR3 region: CASSLGQIEAFF. DNA of the CDR3: TGTGCCAGCAGCTTGGGACAGATTGAAGCTTTCTTT. Full variable domain (remainder filled in from reference TRBV5-5 and TRBJ1-1): DAGVTQSPTHLIKTRGQQVTLRCSPISGHKSVSWYQQVLGQGPQFIFQYYEKEERGRGNFPDRFSARQFPNYSSELNVNALLLGDSALYLCASSLGQIEAFFGQGTRLTVV.